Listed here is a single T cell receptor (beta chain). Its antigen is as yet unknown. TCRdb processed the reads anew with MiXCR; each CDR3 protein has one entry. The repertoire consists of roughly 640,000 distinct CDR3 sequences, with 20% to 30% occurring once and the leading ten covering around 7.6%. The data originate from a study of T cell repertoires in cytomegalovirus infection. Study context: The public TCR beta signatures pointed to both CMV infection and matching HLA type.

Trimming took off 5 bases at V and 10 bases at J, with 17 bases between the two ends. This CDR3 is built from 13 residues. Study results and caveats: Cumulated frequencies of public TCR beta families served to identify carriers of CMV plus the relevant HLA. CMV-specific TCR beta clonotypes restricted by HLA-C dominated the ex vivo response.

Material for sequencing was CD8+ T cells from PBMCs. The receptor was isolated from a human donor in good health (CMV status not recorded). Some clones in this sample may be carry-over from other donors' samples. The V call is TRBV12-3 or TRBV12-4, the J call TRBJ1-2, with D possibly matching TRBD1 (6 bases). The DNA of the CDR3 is TGTGCCAGCAGTACAGGGCCAGGATGGGACTACACCTTC. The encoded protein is CASSTGPGWDYTF.